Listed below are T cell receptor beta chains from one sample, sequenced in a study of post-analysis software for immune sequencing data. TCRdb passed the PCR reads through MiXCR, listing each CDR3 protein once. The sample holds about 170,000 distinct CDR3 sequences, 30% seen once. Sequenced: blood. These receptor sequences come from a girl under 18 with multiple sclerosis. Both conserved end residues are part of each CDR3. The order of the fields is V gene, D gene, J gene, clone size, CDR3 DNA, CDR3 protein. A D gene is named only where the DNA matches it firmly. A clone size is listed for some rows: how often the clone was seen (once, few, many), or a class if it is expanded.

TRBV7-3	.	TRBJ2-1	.	TGTGCCAGCAGCTTAAGTGTTGGCGCTGAGCGGTTCTTC	CASSLSVGAERFF
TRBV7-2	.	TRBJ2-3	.	TGTGCCAGCAGCCCTCCGGAGTGGGTCACAGATACACAGTATTTT	CASSPPEWVTDTQYF
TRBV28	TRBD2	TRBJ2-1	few	TGTGCCAGCAGTCCCCCGAGCGGGAGTCTGAATGAGCAGTTCTTC	CASSPPSGSLNEQFF
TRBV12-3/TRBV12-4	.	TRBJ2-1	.	TGTGCCAGCGGTGAGAGGGGGGGAAGGGATGTGCAGTTCTTC	CASGERGGRDVQFF
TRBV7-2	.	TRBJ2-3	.	TGTGCCAGCAGCTTAGTTGGGCACACAGATACGCAGTATTTT	CASSLVGHTDTQYF
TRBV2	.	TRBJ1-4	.	.	CASSEWGQGNEKRFF
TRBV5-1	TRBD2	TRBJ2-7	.	TGCGCCAGCAGCTGGACTAGCGGGAACTCCTACGAGCAGTACTTC	CASSWTSGNSYEQYF
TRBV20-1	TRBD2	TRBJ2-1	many	TGCAGTGCTAGAGGACTAGCTGATTACAATGAGCAGTTCTTC	CSARGLADYNEQFF
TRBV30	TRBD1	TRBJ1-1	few	TGTGCCTGGACCGGGACAGCGAACACTGAAGCTTTCTTT	CAWTGTANTEAFF
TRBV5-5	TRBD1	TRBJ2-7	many	TGTGCCAGCAGCCACCAGGGACAGGGCACCTACGAGCAGTACTTC	CASSHQGQGTYEQYF
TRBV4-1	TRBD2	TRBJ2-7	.	TGCGCCAGCAGCCACCTCAGCGGGGCCTCCTACGAGCAGTACTTC	CASSHLSGASYEQYF
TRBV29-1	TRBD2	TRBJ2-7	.	TGCAGCGGAGGCGGGAGGTGGGCCTACGAGCAGTACTTC	CSGGGRWAYEQYF
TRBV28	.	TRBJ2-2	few	TGTGCCAGCAGTTTAGAAGGGTCCACCGGGGAGCTGTTTTTT	CASSLEGSTGELFF
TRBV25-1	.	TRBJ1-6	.	TGTGCCAGCAACAAGCGGGGCAGACCCAATTCACCCCTCCACTTT	CASNKRGRPNSPLHF
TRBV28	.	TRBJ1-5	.	TGTGCCAGCAGTTCCCTCCGAGTGGGTGTTGGCAATCAGCCCCAGCATTTT	CASSSLRVGVGNQPQHF
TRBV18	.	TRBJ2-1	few	TGTGCCAGCTCACAGGAGACAGTCAATGAGCAGTTCTTC	CASSQETVNEQFF
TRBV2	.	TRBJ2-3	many	TGTGCCAGCAGGCCACTTTGGGCGGGATCCACAGATACGCAGTATTTT	CASRPLWAGSTDTQYF
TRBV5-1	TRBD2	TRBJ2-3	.	TGCGCCAGCAGCTTGGGCAGCGGGAGGATCACAGATACGCAGTATTTT	CASSLGSGRITDTQYF
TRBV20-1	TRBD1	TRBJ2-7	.	TGCAGTGCTAGGATATGGACAGGGAGCAGCTCCTACAAGCAGTACTTC	CSARIWTGSSSYKQYF
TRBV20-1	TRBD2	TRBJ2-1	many	TGCAGTGCTAGTCCGACTAGCGGGCTATACAATGAGCAGTTCTTC	CSASPTSGLYNEQFF
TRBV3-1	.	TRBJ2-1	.	TGTGCCAGCAGCCCCGAGTTGGGGAGCTCCTACAATGAGCAGTTCTTC	CASSPELGSSYNEQFF
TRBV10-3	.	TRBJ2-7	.	TGTGCCATCAGTGAAAACGGGGAGGCCTACGAGCAGTACTTC	CAISENGEAYEQYF
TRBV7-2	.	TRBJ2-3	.	TGTGCCAGCAGCCCATGGGAGGCGACTACAGATACGCAGTATTTT	CASSPWEATTDTQYF
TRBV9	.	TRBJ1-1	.	TGTGCCAGCAGCCGAATGGCGGGGTCTGAAGCTTTCTTT	CASSRMAGSEAFF
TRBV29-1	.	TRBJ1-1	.	TGCAGCGTTGGAGGGACCTCGGGCACTGAAGCTTTCTTT	CSVGGTSGTEAFF
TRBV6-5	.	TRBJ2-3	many	TGTGCCAGCAGTAAGACAGAACGTCCAGATACGCAGTATTTT	CASSKTERPDTQYF
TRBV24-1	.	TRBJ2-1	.	TGTGCCACCCAGGGGCAGGGTGGTGGGGAGCAGTTCTTC	CATQGQGGGEQFF
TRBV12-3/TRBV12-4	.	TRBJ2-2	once	TGTGCCAGCAGTCGGACCGGGGAGCGGTTTTTT	CASSRTGERFF
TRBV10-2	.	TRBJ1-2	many	TGCGCCAGCAGTGAGTCGATGGGCCCTCATGGCTACACCTTC	CASSESMGPHGYTF
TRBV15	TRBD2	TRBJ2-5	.	TGTGCCACCAGCAGTGGGACTAGCGGGGGGGACCAAGAGACCCAGTACTTC	CATSSGTSGGDQETQYF
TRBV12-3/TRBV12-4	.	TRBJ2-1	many	TGTGCTAGCGGCCCCTACAATGAGCAGTTCTTC	CASGPYNEQFF
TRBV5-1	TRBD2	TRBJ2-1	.	TGCGCCAGCAGCTTGCAGGGATCGTCGAGGCGGGAGTTCTTCGGAGAGCAGTTCTTC	CASSLQGSSRREFFGEQFF
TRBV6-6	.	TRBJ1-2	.	TGTGCCAGCATCCAAAGGGAGTGGGGCCCTAACTATGGCTACACCTTC	CASIQREWGPNYGYTF
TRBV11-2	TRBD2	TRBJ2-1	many	TGTGCCAGCAGCTTAGTTGCTAGCGGCAATGAGCAGTTCTTC	CASSLVASGNEQFF
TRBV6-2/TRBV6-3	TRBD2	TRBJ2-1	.	TGTGCCAGCAAGGGACTAGCGGGAGATGAGCAGTTCTTC	CASKGLAGDEQFF
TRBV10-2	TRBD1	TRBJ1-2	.	TGCGCCAGCAGTGAGGCACCGGGACAGGGGAGGGGCTATGGCTACACCTTC	CASSEAPGQGRGYGYTF
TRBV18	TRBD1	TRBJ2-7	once	TGTGCCAGCTCACCAGGGACAGGGTCTGACGAGCAGTACTTC	CASSPGTGSDEQYF
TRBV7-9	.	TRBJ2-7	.	TGTGCCAGCCTGGGGGCCCACCCCACCTACGAGCAGTACTTC	CASLGAHPTYEQYF
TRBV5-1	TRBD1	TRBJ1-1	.	TGCGCCAGCGGCCGTGAGGGGGCACCCACTGAAGCTTTCTTT	CASGREGAPTEAFF
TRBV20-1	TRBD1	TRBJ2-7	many	TGCAGTGCGCGGGACAGGGCGGCGTACGAGCAGTACTTC	CSARDRAAYEQYF
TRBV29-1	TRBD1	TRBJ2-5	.	TGCAGCGTTGAAGTACAGGGGGCGCGGGGTGAGACCCAGTACTTC	CSVEVQGARGETQYF
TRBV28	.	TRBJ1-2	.	TGTGCCAGCAGTTTTGGATTCCGAATACCGGGCTATGGCTACACCTTC	CASSFGFRIPGYGYTF
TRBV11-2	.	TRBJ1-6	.	TGTGCCAGCAGCTTATCGTTCGAGGGGGGTTCACCCCTCCACTTT	CASSLSFEGGSPLHF
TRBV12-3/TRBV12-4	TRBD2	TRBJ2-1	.	TGTGCCAGCAGCCGTGGGACTAGCGGGAGGGAGGAGCAGTTCTTC	CASSRGTSGREEQFF
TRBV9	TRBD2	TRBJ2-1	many	TGTGCCAGCGGATACGAGCGGGAGGGCCGGGATCCGTACAATGAGCAGTTCTTC	CASGYEREGRDPYNEQFF
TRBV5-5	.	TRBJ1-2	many	TGTGCCAGCAGCTACGAAGAGGGTGGCTACACCTTC	CASSYEEGGYTF
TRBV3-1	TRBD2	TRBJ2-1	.	TGTGCCAGCAGTCACCTTCTAGCGGGAGGGCCCCATGAGCAGTTCTTC	CASSHLLAGGPHEQFF
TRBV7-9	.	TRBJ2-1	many	TGTGCCAGCAGTCAGACCTGGGATGAGCAGTTCTTC	CASSQTWDEQFF
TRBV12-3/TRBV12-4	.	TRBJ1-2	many	TGTGCCAGCAGTGCCCCTAATGGCTACACCTTC	CASSAPNGYTF
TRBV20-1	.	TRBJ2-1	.	TGCAGTGCTAGCCCGGGAAGAAACGACAATGAGCAGTTCTTC	CSASPGRNDNEQFF
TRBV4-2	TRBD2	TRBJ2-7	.	TGTGCCAGCAGCCAAGAGGGTCTGCGGGAGACCTCCTACGAGCAGTACTTC	CASSQEGLRETSYEQYF
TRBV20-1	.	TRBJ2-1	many	TGCAGTAAAACAGGCTACAATGAGCAGTTCTTC	CSKTGYNEQFF
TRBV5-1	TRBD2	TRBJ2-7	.	TGCGCCAGCACTACTAGCGGGCCCTCCTACGAGCAGTACTTC	CASTTSGPSYEQYF
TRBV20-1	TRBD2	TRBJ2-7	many	TGCAGTGCTAGAGATCTCGGGAGGGCCTACGAGCAGTACTTC	CSARDLGRAYEQYF